These T cell receptor beta chains were read from a single sample in a study of blood T cell repertoires in COVID-19. TCRdb's table, derived via immunoSEQ multiplex PCR, lists solely in-frame clones and lacks some. The sample comprises about 210,000 clones, approximately 91% of which are singletons, and roughly 0.69% rests with the top ten. The sequenced sample consisted of peripheral blood. These receptors all stem from a man aged 35-49 years with acute or convalescent COVID-19. The CDR3 runs from the conserved cysteine through the conserved F or W. Fields, in order: J gene, V gene, D gene, clone size, CDR3 DNA, CDR3 protein. A D gene is named only where the DNA matches it firmly. A row's size may be missing; if present it is once, few, many or a size class.

TRBJ2-7,TRBV30,-,-,TGTGCCTGGAGTGTGTCGGAGAGCTCCTACGAGCAGTACTTC,CAWSVSESSYEQYF
TRBJ2-2,TRBV28,-,-,TGTGCCAGCATTGGGCAGAGCACCGGGGAGCTGTTTTTT,CASIGQSTGELFF
TRBJ2-1,TRBV27,TRBD2,-,TGTGCCAGCAGTAAACTAGCGCCCTACAATGAGCAGTTCTTC,CASSKLAPYNEQFF
TRBJ2-1,TRBV5-4,-,once,TGTGCCAGCAGCTTGGATCCGCAGGGTGAGCAGTTCTTC,CASSLDPQGEQFF
TRBJ1-1,TRBV15,-,-,TGTGCCACCAGCAGAGATAGTGCCAGACTCACTGAAGCTTTCTTT,CATSRDSARLTEAFF
TRBJ1-5,TRBV5-4,TRBD1,-,TGTGCCAGCAGCTTGGCCCCGGGACAGGGGAACAATCAGCCCCAGCATTTT,CASSLAPGQGNNQPQHF
TRBJ1-6,TRBV7-2,-,-,TGTGCCAGCAGCCCCCACAGGGAATTTAATTCACCCCTCCACTTT,CASSPHREFNSPLHF
TRBJ2-7,TRBV28,-,few,TGTGCCAGCAGTCCCAGGGGCCACGAGCAGTACTTC,CASSPRGHEQYF
TRBJ1-2,TRBV27,-,-,TGTGCCAGCAGTCCGATTGGCCTCCCACAGGGCTATGGCTACACCTTC,CASSPIGLPQGYGYTF
TRBJ1-2,TRBV7-8,-,-,TGTGCCAGCAGCTTCGGGGACTTACTTAACTATGGCTACACCTTC,CASSFGDLLNYGYTF
TRBJ2-1,TRBV11-2,TRBD2,-,TGTGCCAGCAGCCCGGGACTAGCGGGATTGAATGAGCAGTTCTTC,CASSPGLAGLNEQFF
TRBJ2-3,TRBV2,-,-,TGTGCCACCCGGGGTTCGCTTGGGTATAGTCCCGCTGGTACGCAGTATTTT,CATRGSLGYSPAGTQYF
TRBJ1-2,TRBV7-9,-,-,TGTGCCAGCAGCTTAGAGTCAGGGCCCCCTACTGGCTACACCTTC,CASSLESGPPTGYTF
TRBJ2-3,TRBV27,-,-,TGTGCCAGCAGTTTTATTCCCCCAGATACGCAGTATTTT,CASSFIPPDTQYF
TRBJ2-7,TRBV27,-,-,TGTGCCAGCAGAACTTCAAAAGCGCTTACCTACGAGCAGTACTTC,CASRTSKALTYEQYF
TRBJ1-6,TRBV28,-,-,TGTGCCAGCAGTTCCAGGGGATCACCCCTCCACTTT,CASSSRGSPLHF
TRBJ2-1,TRBV5-1,TRBD1,-,TGCGCCAGCAGCCTAGGGACAGAACCGTACAATGAGCAGTTCTTC,CASSLGTEPYNEQFF
TRBJ1-2,TRBV7-2,-,-,TGTGCCAGCAGCTCGACAGGCCAACGGGACTATGGCTACACCTTC,CASSSTGQRDYGYTF
TRBJ2-3,TRBV6-5,TRBD2,-,TGTGCCAGCAGCACGGGGGGTAAAACAGATACGCAGTATTTT,CASSTGGKTDTQYF
TRBJ1-5,TRBV19,-,-,TGTGCCAGTAACCGACGGGAGGGTCAGCCCCAGCATTTT,CASNRREGQPQHF
TRBJ2-1,TRBV27,TRBD1,-,TGTGCCAGCAGTTTGCGCATGACAGGGCCCTCCTACAATGAGCAGTTCTTC,CASSLRMTGPSYNEQFF
TRBJ2-1,TRBV7-2,-,once,TGTGCCAGCAGCTTAAGTGCCAGGGAAGACAATGAGCAGTTCTTC,CASSLSAREDNEQFF
TRBJ1-4,TRBV28,TRBD1,-,TGTGCCAGCAGTTTAACCCGGACAGGGTTTGAAAAACTGTTTTTT,CASSLTRTGFEKLFF
TRBJ2-2,TRBV4-3,TRBD2,-,TGCGCCAGCAGCCCCCGGGGGGGGCGGACCGGGGAGCTGTTTTTT,CASSPRGGRTGELFF
TRBJ2-5,TRBV12-3/TRBV12-4,-,-,TGTGCCAGCAGTTTCTTACAGGGAGAGACCCAGTACTTC,CASSFLQGETQYF
TRBJ1-1,TRBV18,TRBD1,once,TGTGCCAGCTCACCACCTAACGACAGGCCAGGGGGTGAAGCTTTCTTT,CASSPPNDRPGGEAFF
TRBJ2-1,TRBV28,TRBD1,-,TGTGCCAGCAGTTCAATTAAAGGACAGGGTCTATCCAATGAGCAGTTCTTC,CASSSIKGQGLSNEQFF
TRBJ2-1,TRBV6-5,TRBD2,-,TGTGCCAGCAGTTACGGAACTAGCGGCTCCTACAATGAGCAGTTCTTC,CASSYGTSGSYNEQFF
TRBJ2-3,TRBV6-5,-,-,TGTGCCAGCAGTTCCCCCCCCGGGACTTCCACAGATACGCAGTATTTT,CASSSPPGTSTDTQYF
TRBJ1-3,TRBV3-1/TRBV3-2,TRBD1,-,TGTGCCAGCAGACTACAGGGGGGAATGGGAAACACCATATATTTT,CASRLQGGMGNTIYF
TRBJ2-1,TRBV7-8,-,-,TGTGCCAGCAGCTTATTCCGGGGAGCGGATGAGCAGTTCTTC,CASSLFRGADEQFF
TRBJ1-1,TRBV15,TRBD1,-,TGTGCCACCAGCAGAGGGGACAGTGACACTGAAGCTTTCTTT,CATSRGDSDTEAFF
TRBJ2-3,TRBV6-5,TRBD1,-,TGTGCCAGCATTCCCACAGGGGCCAGCACAGATACGCAGTATTTT,CASIPTGASTDTQYF
TRBJ1-1,TRBV27,-,-,TGTGCCAGCAGTTTAGGTTGGCCCCTAGGGGGACCCACTGAAGCTTTCTTT,CASSLGWPLGGPTEAFF
TRBJ1-5,TRBV7-2,-,-,TGTGCCAGCAGCCTACAGGGTTATGGTCAGCCCCAGCATTTT,CASSLQGYGQPQHF
TRBJ1-1,TRBV12-3/TRBV12-4,TRBD1,-,TGTGCCAGCAGTTTAGGGACAGGACTTGAAGCTTTCTTT,CASSLGTGLEAFF
TRBJ2-2,TRBV28,TRBD1,few,TGTGCCAGCAGTCCATCGGGACAGGGGGCGTTCACCGGGGAGCTGTTTTTT,CASSPSGQGAFTGELFF